Listed here is a single T cell receptor beta chain. The data stem from a study of blood T cell repertoires in COVID-19. Study summary: Acute and convalescent COVID-19 specimens originated in the United States, Italy and Spain. In each case, the material was cDNA or gDNA derived from T cells, B-cell-depleted T cells, or PBMCs.

Methods used by the authors: From reference gene primer amplification, estimates of nucleated cell counts were derived. Clones were read by immunoSEQ multiplex PCR, and TCRdb kept only the in-frame ones, dropping some. V and J calls and clone size are given by that table; D and trimming were obtained from the DNA. The data hold around 370,000 clones, with nearly 90% observed a single time. The CDR3 runs to 18 residues. From germline, CDR1 is SGHTA and CDR2 FQGNSA. With V trimmed by 5 bases and J by 5 bases, 15 bases remained unmatched. The genes are TRBV7-2 and TRBJ2-2, with TRBD2 identical over 9 bases. The clonotype comes from a man between 18 and 35 years old with active or convalescent COVID-19. The sequencing input was peripheral blood. CDR3 in amino acids: CASSHRFGAGGFTGELFF. The CDR3 region has the DNA TGTGCCAGCAGCCACCGTTTCGGGGCGGGAGGGTTTACCGGGGAGCTGTTTTTT.